The sequence of this T cell receptor (beta chain) was determined in a study of T cells expressing NK-cell markers. Whole-study results and caveats: HCMV specificity was not established for the expanded NKG2C+ T cell clones. A range of about 1.0-8% of CD8+ T cells consisted of dominant NKG2C+ clonotypes in roughly 6 donors. Researchers report these clonotypes also headed the CD3+CD56-NKG2C+ fraction in several donors.

TCRdb re-called the 5' RACE reads and gives one entry per CDR3 protein, without DNA. This sample's table reports 500,000 to 700,000 distinct CDR3 sequences. Concerning this clonotype: Its antigen is not known.

The CDR3 is 15 residues long. Germline CDR1 and CDR2: SGHNT and YYREEE (reference sequence). The TCR comes from a man aged 18 to 29 in good health. V is TRBV5-4 and J is TRBJ1-1; TCRdb's D call of TRBD1 is untestable without DNA. The sequencing sample was made of blood T cells: a sorted CD56 or NKG2C T cell subset, CD4+ or CD8+ T cells, or bulk PBMC T cells (not recorded which). This CDR3 reads CASSLPGGGNTEAFF.